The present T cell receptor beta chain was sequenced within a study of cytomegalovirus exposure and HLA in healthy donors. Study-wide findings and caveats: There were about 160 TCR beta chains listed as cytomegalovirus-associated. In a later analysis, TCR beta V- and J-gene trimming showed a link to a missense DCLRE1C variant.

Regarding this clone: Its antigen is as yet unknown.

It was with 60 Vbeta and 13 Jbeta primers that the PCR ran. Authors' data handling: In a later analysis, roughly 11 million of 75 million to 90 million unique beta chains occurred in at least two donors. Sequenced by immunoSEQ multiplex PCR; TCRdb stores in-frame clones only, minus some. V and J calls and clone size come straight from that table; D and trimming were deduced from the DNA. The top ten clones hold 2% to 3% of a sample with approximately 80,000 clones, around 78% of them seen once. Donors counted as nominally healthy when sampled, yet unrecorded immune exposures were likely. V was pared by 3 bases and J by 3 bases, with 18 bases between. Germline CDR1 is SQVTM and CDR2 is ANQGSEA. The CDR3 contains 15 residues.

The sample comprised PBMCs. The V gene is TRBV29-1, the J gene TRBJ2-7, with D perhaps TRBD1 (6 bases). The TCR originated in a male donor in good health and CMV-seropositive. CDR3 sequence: CSVEGSTGNFYEQYF. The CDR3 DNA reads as TGCAGCGTTGAGGGAAGCACAGGGAATTTCTACGAGCAGTACTTC.